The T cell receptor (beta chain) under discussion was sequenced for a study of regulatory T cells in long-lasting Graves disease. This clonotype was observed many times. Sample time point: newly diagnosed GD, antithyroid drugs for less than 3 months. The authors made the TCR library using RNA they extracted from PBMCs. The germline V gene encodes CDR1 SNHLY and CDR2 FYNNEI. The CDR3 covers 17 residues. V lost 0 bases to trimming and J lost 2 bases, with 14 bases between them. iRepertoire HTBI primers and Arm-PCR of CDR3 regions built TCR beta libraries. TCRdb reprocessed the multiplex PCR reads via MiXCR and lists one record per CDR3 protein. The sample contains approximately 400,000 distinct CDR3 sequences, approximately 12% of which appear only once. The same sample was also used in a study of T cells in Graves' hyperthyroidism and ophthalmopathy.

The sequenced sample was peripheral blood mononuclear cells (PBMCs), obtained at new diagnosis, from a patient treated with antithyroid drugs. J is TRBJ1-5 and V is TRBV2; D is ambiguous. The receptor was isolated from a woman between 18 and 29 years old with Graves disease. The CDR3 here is CASSEALWATGNQPQHF. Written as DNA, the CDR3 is TGTGCCAGCAGTGAAGCGCTGTGGGCGACGGGCAATCAGCCCCAGCATTTT.